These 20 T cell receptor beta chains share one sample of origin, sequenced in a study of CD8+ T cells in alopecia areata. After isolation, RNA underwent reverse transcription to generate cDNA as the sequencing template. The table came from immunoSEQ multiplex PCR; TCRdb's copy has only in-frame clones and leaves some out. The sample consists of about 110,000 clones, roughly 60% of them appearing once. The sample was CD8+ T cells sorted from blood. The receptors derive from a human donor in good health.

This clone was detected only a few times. In DNA form, the CDR3 reads TGTGCCAGCAGTTTGGGTGATACGCAGTATTTT. Encoded protein: CASSLGDTQYF. This sequence joins TRBV27 and TRBJ2-3; D gene ambiguous. Trimming left V 3 bases short and J 6 bases short, with 4 bases between. From germline, CDR1 is MNHEY and CDR2 SMNVEV (reference sequence). The CDR3 consists of 11 residues.

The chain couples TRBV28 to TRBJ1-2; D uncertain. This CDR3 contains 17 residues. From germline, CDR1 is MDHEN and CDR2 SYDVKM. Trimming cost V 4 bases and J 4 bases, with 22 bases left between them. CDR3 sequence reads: CASSSPENSEDGYGYTF. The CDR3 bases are TGTGCCAGCAGTTCCCCGGAAAATAGCGAGGATGGCTATGGCTACACCTTC.

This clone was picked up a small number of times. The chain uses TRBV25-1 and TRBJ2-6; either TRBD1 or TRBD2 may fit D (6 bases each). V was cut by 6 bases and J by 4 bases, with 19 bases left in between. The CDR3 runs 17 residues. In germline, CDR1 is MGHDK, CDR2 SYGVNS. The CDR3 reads CASRSGAISLGANVLTF. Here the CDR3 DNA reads TGTGCCAGCAGATCGGGGGCGATATCTCTGGGGGCCAACGTCCTGACTTTC.

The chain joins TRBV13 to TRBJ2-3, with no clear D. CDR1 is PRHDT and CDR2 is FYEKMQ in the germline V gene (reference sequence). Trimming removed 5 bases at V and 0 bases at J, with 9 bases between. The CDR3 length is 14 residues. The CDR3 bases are TGTGCCAGCAGCCCCCCGACCAGCACAGATACGCAGTATTTT. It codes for CASSPPTSTDTQYF.

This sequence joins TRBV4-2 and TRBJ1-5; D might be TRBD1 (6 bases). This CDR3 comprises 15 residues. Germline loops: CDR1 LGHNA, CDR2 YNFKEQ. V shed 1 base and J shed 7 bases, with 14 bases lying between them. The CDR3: CASSQVGGSNQPQHF. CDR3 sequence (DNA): TGTGCCAGCAGCCAAGTGGGGGGCAGTAACCAGCCCCAGCATTTT.

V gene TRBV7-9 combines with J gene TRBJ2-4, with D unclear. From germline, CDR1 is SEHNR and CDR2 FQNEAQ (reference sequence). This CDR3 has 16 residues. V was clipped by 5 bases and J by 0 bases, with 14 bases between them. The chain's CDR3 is CASSPQEPLAKNIQYF. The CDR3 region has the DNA TGTGCCAGCAGCCCGCAGGAGCCGCTAGCCAAAAACATTCAGTACTTC.

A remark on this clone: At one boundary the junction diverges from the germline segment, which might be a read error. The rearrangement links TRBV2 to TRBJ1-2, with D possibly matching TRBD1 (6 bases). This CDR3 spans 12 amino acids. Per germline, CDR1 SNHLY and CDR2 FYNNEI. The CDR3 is CASSEGGTTANF. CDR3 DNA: TGTGCCAGCAGTGAAGGCGGGACAACCGCTAACTTC.

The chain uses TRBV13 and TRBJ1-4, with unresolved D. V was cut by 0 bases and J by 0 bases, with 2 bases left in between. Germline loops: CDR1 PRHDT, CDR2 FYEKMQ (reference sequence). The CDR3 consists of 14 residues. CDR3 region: CASSLGATNEKLFF. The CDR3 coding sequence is TGTGCCAGCAGCTTAGGAGCAACTAATGAAAAACTGTTTTTT.

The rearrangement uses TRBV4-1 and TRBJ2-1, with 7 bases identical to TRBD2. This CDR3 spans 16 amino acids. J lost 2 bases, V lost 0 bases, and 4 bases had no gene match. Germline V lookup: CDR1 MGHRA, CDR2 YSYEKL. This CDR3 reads CASSQEGGGAYNEQFF. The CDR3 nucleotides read TGCGCCAGCAGCCAAGAGGGCGGGGGAGCCTACAATGAGCAGTTCTTC.

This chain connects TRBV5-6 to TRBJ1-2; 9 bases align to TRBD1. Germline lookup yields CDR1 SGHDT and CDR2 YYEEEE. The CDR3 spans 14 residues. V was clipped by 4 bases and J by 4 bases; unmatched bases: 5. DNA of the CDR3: TGTGCCAGCAGCCATCCGGGACAGGGCTATGGCTACACCTTC. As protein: CASSHPGQGYGYTF. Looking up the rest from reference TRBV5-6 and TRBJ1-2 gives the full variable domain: DAGVTQSPTHLIKTRGQQVTLRCSPKSGHDTVSWYQQALGQGPQFIFQYYEEEERQRGNFPDRFSGHQFPNYSSELNVNALLLGDSALYLCASSHPGQGYGYTFGSGTRLTVV.

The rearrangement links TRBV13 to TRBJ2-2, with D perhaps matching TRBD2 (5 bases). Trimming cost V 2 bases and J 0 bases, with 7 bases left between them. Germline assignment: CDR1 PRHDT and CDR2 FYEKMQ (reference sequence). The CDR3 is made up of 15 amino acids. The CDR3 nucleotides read TGTGCCAGCAGCTTATGGACTGCGAACACCGGGGAGCTGTTTTTT. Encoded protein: CASSLWTANTGELFF.

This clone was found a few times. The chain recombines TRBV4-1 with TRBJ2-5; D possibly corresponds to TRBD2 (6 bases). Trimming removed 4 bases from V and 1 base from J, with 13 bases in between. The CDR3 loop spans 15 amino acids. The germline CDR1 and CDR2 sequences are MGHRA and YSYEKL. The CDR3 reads CASSLRWDSQETQYF. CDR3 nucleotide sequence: TGCGCCAGCAGCCTGAGGTGGGACTCCCAAGAGACCCAGTACTTC.

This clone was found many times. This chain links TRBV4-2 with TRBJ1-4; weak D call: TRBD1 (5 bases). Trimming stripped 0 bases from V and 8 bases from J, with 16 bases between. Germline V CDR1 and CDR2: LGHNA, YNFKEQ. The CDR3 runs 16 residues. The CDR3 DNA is TGTGCCAGCAGCCAAGATCGAGGGGACGGTAAAGAAAAACTGTTTTTT. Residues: CASSQDRGDGKEKLFF.

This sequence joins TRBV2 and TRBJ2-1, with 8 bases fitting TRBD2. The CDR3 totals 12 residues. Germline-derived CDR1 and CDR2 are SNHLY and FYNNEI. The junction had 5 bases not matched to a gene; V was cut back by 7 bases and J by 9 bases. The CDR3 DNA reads TGTGCCAGCAATGGACTAGCTCCTGAGCAGTTCTTC. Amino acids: CASNGLAPEQFF.

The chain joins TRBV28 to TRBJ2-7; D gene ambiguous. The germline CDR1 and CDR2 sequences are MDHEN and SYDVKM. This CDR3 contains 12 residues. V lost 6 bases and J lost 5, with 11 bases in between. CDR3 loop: CASSPTRHEQYF. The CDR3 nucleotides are TGTGCCAGCAGCCCCACCAGGCACGAGCAGTACTTC.

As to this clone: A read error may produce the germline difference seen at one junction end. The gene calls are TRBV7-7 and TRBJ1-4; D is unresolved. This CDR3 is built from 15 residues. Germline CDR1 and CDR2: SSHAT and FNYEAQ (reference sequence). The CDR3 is CASSPTSGIGEKLFF. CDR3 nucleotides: TGTGCTAGCAGCCCAACATCGGGGATTGGCGAAAAACTGTTTTTT.

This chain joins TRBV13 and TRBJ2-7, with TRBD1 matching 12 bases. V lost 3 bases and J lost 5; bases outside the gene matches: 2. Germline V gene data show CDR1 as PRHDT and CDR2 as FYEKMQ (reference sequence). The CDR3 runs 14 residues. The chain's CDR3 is CASSLGQGANEQYF. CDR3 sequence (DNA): TGTGCCAGCAGCTTGGGACAGGGGGCGAACGAGCAGTACTTC.

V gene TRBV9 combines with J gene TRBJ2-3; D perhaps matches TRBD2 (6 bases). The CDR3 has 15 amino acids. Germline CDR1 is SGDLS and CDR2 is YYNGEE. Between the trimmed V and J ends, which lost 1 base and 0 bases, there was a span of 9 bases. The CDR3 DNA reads TGTGCCAGCAGCGTAACTAGCTTTAGCACAGATACGCAGTATTTT. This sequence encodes CASSVTSFSTDTQYF.

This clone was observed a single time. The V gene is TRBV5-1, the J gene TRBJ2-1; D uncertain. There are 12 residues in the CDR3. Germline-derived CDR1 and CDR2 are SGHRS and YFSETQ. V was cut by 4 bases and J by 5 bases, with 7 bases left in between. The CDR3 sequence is CASSQPNNEQFF. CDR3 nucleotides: TGCGCCAGCAGCCAGCCCAACAATGAGCAGTTCTTC.

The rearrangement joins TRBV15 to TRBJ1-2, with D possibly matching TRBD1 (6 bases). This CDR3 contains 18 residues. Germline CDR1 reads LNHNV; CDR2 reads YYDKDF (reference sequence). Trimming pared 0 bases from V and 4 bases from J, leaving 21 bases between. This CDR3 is CATSRDVLGGALSYGYTF. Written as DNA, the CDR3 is TGTGCCACCAGCAGAGATGTCCTGGGGGGGGCGCTTAGCTATGGCTACACCTTC.